This T cell receptor beta chain was sequenced during a study of T cell repertoires in cytomegalovirus infection. Per the germline V gene, CDR1 is LNHNV and CDR2 is YYDKDF (reference sequence). CDR3 length: 17 amino acids. The germline V and J ends were trimmed by 1 base and 1 base, with 13 bases remaining between them. Overall study results and limits: HLA-C-restricted CMV-specific TCR beta clonotypes prevailed in the ex vivo response.

TCRdb re-derived calls from the reads in MiXCR, one entry per CDR3 protein. This sample has around 250,000 distinct CDR3 sequences, with over 15% found just once. This clonotype was counted between two and nine times. The antigen is undetermined. The receptor was isolated from a human donor in good health (CMV status not recorded). Some clones in this sample may be carry-over from other donors' samples. The material sequenced was CD8+ T cells from PBMCs. The V call is TRBV15, the J call TRBJ2-2; a possible D gene is TRBD2 (5 bases). The CDR3 sequence is CATSRGAGLGNTGELFF. CDR3 coding DNA: TGTGCCACCAGCAGAGGGGCGGGCCTTGGGAACACCGGGGAGCTGTTTTTT.